A single sample gave rise to the 28 T cell receptor beta chains below, sequenced in a study of cytomegalovirus exposure and HLA in healthy donors. The PCR employed 60 Vbeta primers together with 13 Jbeta primers. Data came from immunoSEQ multiplex PCR; TCRdb stores just in-frame clones and leaves some out. The sample gives 95,000 to 150,000 clones, approximately 67% of which show up once; more than 1.5% is in the top ten. Sequencing was performed on PBMCs. These receptors came from a young man in good health and CMV-seronegative.

The CDR3 loop is CASSPPNYEQYF. The DNA for the CDR3 is TGTGCCAGCTCACCCCCCAACTACGAGCAGTACTTC. This chain links TRBV18 with TRBJ2-7; the D is unclear. V shed 3 bases and J shed 3 bases, with 6 bases lying between them. The CDR3 consists of 12 residues. Germline CDR1 reads KGHSH; CDR2 reads LQKENI.

This sequence joins TRBV5-8 and TRBJ2-1; TRBD2 matches at 9 bases. The CDR3 runs to 15 residues. The junction had 4 bases not matched to a gene; V was cut back by 6 bases and J by 0 bases. Germline values: CDR1 SGHTS, CDR2 YDEGEE. CDR3 sequence (DNA): TGTGCCAGCACCTTAGCGGGGGCCTCCTACAATGAGCAGTTCTTC. This translates into CASTLAGASYNEQFF. The whole variable domain, filled in from reference TRBV5-8 and TRBJ2-1, reads EAGVTQSPTHLIKTRGQQATLRCSPISGHTSVYWYQQALGLGLQFLLWYDEGEERNRGNFPPRFSGRQFPNYSSELNVNALELEDSALYLCASTLAGASYNEQFFGPGTRLTVL.

This chain uses TRBV30 with TRBJ2-5; possible D gene TRBD2, 6 bases. This CDR3 comprises 16 residues. V was shortened by 4 bases and J by 4 bases, with 22 bases between the two germline ends. Germline V gives CDR1 GTSNPN, CDR2 SVGIG (reference sequence). CDR3 sequence: CAWIGPGGRGGETQYF. CDR3 bases: TGTGCCTGGATCGGGCCCGGAGGTAGGGGAGGAGAGACCCAGTACTTC.

This chain uses TRBV14 with TRBJ1-1; no clear D. CDR1 and CDR2 from the germline V gene are SGHDN and FVKESK. V was pared by 1 base and J by 1 base, with 10 bases between. The CDR3 contains 15 residues. CDR3 sequence: CASSQVGRTNTEAFF. As DNA, the CDR3 is TGTGCCAGCAGCCAAGTGGGCAGAACGAACACTGAAGCTTTCTTT.

This clone appeared a few times. The CDR3 nucleotides read TGTGCCAGCAGTTCTGGACAAAAGCAGTACTTC. Protein product: CASSSGQKQYF. The rearrangement uses TRBV28 and TRBJ2-7; weak D call: TRBD1 (5 bases). This CDR3 region has 11 residues. The ends were cut back, 4 bases at V and 8 bases at J, with 9 bases in the middle. Per germline, CDR1 MDHEN and CDR2 SYDVKM. Variable domain in full (rest from reference TRBV28 and TRBJ2-7): DVKVTQSSRYLVKRTGEKVFLECVQDMDHENMFWYRQDPGLGLRLIYFSYDVKMKEKGDIPEGYSVSREKKERFSLILESASTNQTSMYLCASSSGQKQYFGPGTRLTVT.

CDR3 bases: TGTGCCAGCAGCCGGGGTACAGGACTACAAGAGACCCAGTACTTC. It encodes CASSRGTGLQETQYF. This chain uses TRBV11-3 with TRBJ2-5; D is perhaps TRBD2 (6 bases). Trimming took 5 bases from V and 2 from J, leaving 15 bases between them. Germline lookup yields CDR1 SGHNT and CDR2 YENEEA. This CDR3 is 15 amino acids long. The entire variable domain, with the rest obtained from reference TRBV11-3 and TRBJ2-5, is as follows: EAGVVQSPRYKIIEKKQPVAFWCNPISGHNTLYWYLQNLGQGPELLIRYENEEAVDDSQLPKDRFSAERLKGVDSTLKIQPAELGDSAVYLCASSRGTGLQETQYFGPGTRLLVL.

The rearrangement uses TRBV28 and TRBJ2-7; TRBD2 might be the D (5 bases). Germline assignment: CDR1 MDHEN and CDR2 SYDVKM. The V end was cut by 8 bases, the J end by 6 bases, with 14 bases between. This CDR3 contains 12 residues. The CDR3 loop reads CASLRAAGEQYF. Here the CDR3 DNA reads TGTGCCAGCTTGCGGGCAGCCGGCGAGCAGTACTTC.

V is TRBV11-3 and J is TRBJ1-1; TRBD1 agrees at 8 bases. Germline lookup yields CDR1 SGHNT and CDR2 YENEEA. The CDR3 runs to 14 residues. The ends lost 4 bases at V and 2 bases at J; junction bases unmatched: 3. In DNA, the CDR3 is TGTGCCAGCAGCTCGACAGGGGCCAACACTGAAGCTTTCTTT. Its translation is CASSSTGANTEAFF.

The CDR3 loop reads CASSLDRGPLYEQYF. The CDR3 DNA follows: TGCGCCAGCAGCTTGGACAGGGGCCCTCTCTACGAGCAGTACTTC. V usage is TRBV5-1 and J usage is TRBJ2-7; 7 nucleotides align to TRBD1. CDR1 and CDR2 (germline): SGHRS, YFSETQ. The junction had 6 bases not matched to a gene; V was cut back by 0 bases and J by 3 bases. The CDR3 totals 15 residues.

The J gene is TRBJ2-1, the V gene TRBV10-1; weak D call: TRBD2 (6 bases). Trimming removed 0 bases from V and 8 bases from J, with 17 bases in between. CDR1 WNHNN and CDR2 SYGVQD come from the germline V gene (reference sequence). CDR3 length equals 16 residues. The CDR3 nucleotides are TGCGCCAGCAGTGAGTCACTAACGGGAGTGACCGATGAGCAGTTCTTC. It translates to CASSESLTGVTDEQFF.

This sequence joins TRBV28 and TRBJ2-7; 7 bases are shared with TRBD2. The germline CDR1 and CDR2 sequences are MDHEN and SYDVKM. There are 12 residues in the CDR3. The V and J ends lost 9 bases and 7 bases, in that order; junction bases with no gene match: 9. In DNA form, the CDR3 reads TGTGCCAGTGGGCTAGCGGTAGGGGAGCAGTACTTC. Translating it yields CASGLAVGEQYF.

This chain links TRBV7-9 with TRBJ1-1; no clear D. The CDR3 covers 12 residues. In germline, CDR1 is SEHNR, CDR2 FQNEAQ (reference sequence). Trimming pared 2 bases from V and 8 bases from J, leaving 9 bases between. CDR3 DNA: TGTGCCAGCAGCTTATCTTTTCGGGAAGCTTTCTTT. Its translation: CASSLSFREAFF.

Comment on this clone: The junction departs from the called germline gene at one end, perhaps through a read error. The CDR3 DNA sequence: TGTGCCCGCAGTTTATTTGTCGGACAGAAGAACACTGAAGCTTTCTTT. Its translation: CARSLFVGQKNTEAFF. The chain carries TRBV28 and TRBJ1-1, with D maybe TRBD1 (6 bases). The V gene's germline CDR1 is MDHEN and CDR2 SYDVKM. This CDR3 comprises 16 residues.

This rearrangement joins TRBV27 to TRBJ2-3, with D perhaps matching TRBD2 (6 bases). CDR3 size: 15 residues. Germline-derived CDR1 and CDR2 are MNHEY and SMNVEV (reference sequence). V lost 4 bases and J 6 bases, leaving 17 bases between the germline ends. The CDR3 nucleotides read TGTGCCAGCAGTTCCCTAGCGCTAGAGGTGGATACGCAGTATTTT. It specifies CASSSLALEVDTQYF.

This rearrangement joins TRBV7-3 to TRBJ1-1; 7 positions agree with TRBD1. This CDR3 spans 13 amino acids. Germline V gene lookup returns CDR1 SGHTA and CDR2 FQGTGA. The V segment lost 5 bases and the J segment 0 bases; nucleotides outside the gene matches: 0. CDR3 residues: CASSDRVNTEAFF. In DNA form, the CDR3 reads TGTGCCAGCAGCGACAGGGTGAACACTGAAGCTTTCTTT.

The V gene is TRBV4-1, the J gene TRBJ2-2; TRBD2 aligns across 8 bases. The CDR3 length is 16 residues. Germline V gene data show CDR1 as MGHRA and CDR2 as YSYEKL. The V and J ends lost 3 bases and 7 bases, in that order; junction bases with no gene match: 10. The CDR3 DNA is TGCGCCAGCAGCCAGGCTACGGGACTAGGAGTCGGGGAGCTGTTTTTT. Translated: CASSQATGLGVGELFF.

This clone was observed a handful of times. The chain employs TRBV19 and TRBJ1-1; D not certain. CDR1 and CDR2 from the germline V gene are LNHDA and SQIVND (reference sequence). The CDR3 runs to 14 residues. Trimming shortened V by 2 bases and J by 11 bases, and 18 bases separated the two germline ends. The CDR3 is CASSISNPLNGAFF. The CDR3 nucleotides read TGTGCCAGTAGTATATCGAACCCTTTAAACGGGGCTTTCTTT.

The chain couples TRBV29-1 to TRBJ1-1, with D perhaps matching TRBD1 (6 bases). Germline CDR1 and CDR2: SQVTM and ANQGSEA. The CDR3 covers 16 residues. V was pared by 6 bases and J by 0 bases, with 20 bases between. Here the CDR3 DNA reads TGCAGCGTATGGGGACAACTCGACGGAATGAACACTGAAGCTTTCTTT. Its protein product is CSVWGQLDGMNTEAFF.

V and J are TRBV27 and TRBJ1-5; possibly TRBD1 for D (6 bases). Trimming pared 5 bases from V and 1 base from J, leaving 12 bases between. The CDR3 extends over 15 amino acids. Germline CDR1 MNHEY, CDR2 SMNVEV (reference sequence). CDR3 DNA sequence: TGTGCCAGCAGTCAAGGGGGTCCCAGCAATCAGCCCCAGCATTTT. Amino acids: CASSQGGPSNQPQHF.

V and J are TRBV9 and TRBJ2-2; 9 bases align to TRBD1. The V gene end was trimmed by 4 bases and the J gene end by 5 bases; junction bases not matched to a gene: 6. The CDR3 extends over 15 amino acids. The V gene's germline CDR1 is SGDLS and CDR2 YYNGEE. The CDR3 protein is CASSPGTGTTGELFF. The DNA for the CDR3 is TGTGCCAGCAGCCCCGGGACAGGGACGACCGGGGAGCTGTTTTTT.

This clone was picked up a small number of times. This chain connects TRBV5-4 to TRBJ2-7; 10 bases are a match to TRBD2. Trimming removed 3 bases from V and 3 bases from J; junction bases left unmatched: 12. CDR1 and CDR2 from the germline V gene are SGHNT and YYREEE (reference sequence). This CDR3 comprises 17 residues. Here the CDR3 reads CASSSGPGLALFYEQYF. CDR3 DNA sequence: TGTGCCAGCAGCTCGGGGCCGGGACTAGCGTTATTCTACGAGCAGTACTTC.

This clone was seen a few times. The chain couples TRBV6-5 to TRBJ1-1, with unresolved D. V was trimmed by 8 bases and J by 2 bases, leaving 6 bases between them. CDR3 length equals 11 residues. Germline CDR1 MNHEY, CDR2 SVGAGI. CDR3 coding DNA: TGTGCCAGCTTAAGCAACACTGAAGCTTTCTTT. This encodes CASLSNTEAFF.

This clone was observed a few times. The genes are TRBV11-2 and TRBJ2-6; unclear D gene. The CDR3 is 15 residues long. The germline V and J ends were trimmed by 5 bases and 3 bases, with 11 bases remaining between them. Per germline, CDR1 SGHAT and CDR2 FQNNGV. In nucleotides, the CDR3 is TGTGCCAGCAGCCTCTCTGCAGATGGGGCCAACGTCCTGACTTTC. It codes for CASSLSADGANVLTF.

This clone was detected a few times. The chain links TRBV30 to TRBJ1-1; 9 bases align to TRBD1. The germline CDR1 and CDR2 sequences are GTSNPN and SVGIG (reference sequence). With 5 bases clipped from V and 11 bases from J, the junction kept 12 bases outside the gene matches. CDR3 length equals 13 residues. The CDR3 DNA follows: TGTGCCTGGGATGCGGGACAGGGAACTAGGGCTTTCTTT. Translation: CAWDAGQGTRAFF.

J is TRBJ2-1 and V is TRBV9; TRBD2 matches at 7 bases. In germline, CDR1 is SGDLS, CDR2 YYNGEE. This CDR3 region has 18 residues. The junction had 13 bases not matched to a gene; V was cut back by 0 bases and J by 4 bases. The CDR3 DNA is TGTGCCAGCAGCGTAGGGGAAGGGGCGGGAGCGGGTTACAATGAGCAGTTCTTC. Amino acids: CASSVGEGAGAGYNEQFF.

The rearrangement links TRBV5-1 to TRBJ2-7, with no clear D. V lost 2 bases and J 6 bases, leaving 15 bases between the germline ends. The CDR3 spans 14 residues. The germline V gene has CDR1 SGHRS and CDR2 YFSETQ. CDR3 nucleotides: TGCGCCAGCAGCTTACCCACCGCGTCTCTCGAGCAGTACTTC. Translation: CASSLPTASLEQYF.

The chain employs TRBV7-2 and TRBJ1-3; TRBD1 is a possible D gene (5 bases). V was pared by 5 bases and J by 0 bases, with 8 bases between. The CDR3 loop spans 14 amino acids. The germline CDR1 and CDR2 sequences are SGHTA and FQGNSA. The CDR3 DNA sequence: TGTGCCAGCAGCCGACAGTCCTCTGGAAACACCATATATTTT. Translation gives CASSRQSSGNTIYF.

V and J are TRBV7-9 and TRBJ2-1; 7 positions agree with TRBD1. Trimming removed 5 bases from V and 3 bases from J; junction bases left unmatched: 4. The CDR3 runs 14 residues. Germline CDR1 and CDR2: SEHNR and FQNEAQ (reference sequence). The CDR3 here is CASSVYRGYNEQFF. CDR3 coding DNA: TGTGCCAGCAGCGTCTACAGGGGCTACAATGAGCAGTTCTTC.